The text below deals with one T cell receptor beta chain. What it recognizes is unknown. The junction shows a germline mismatch at one end, possibly a read error. This entry comes from a study of OX40 agonist ivuxolimab in advanced cancers. Background on the study: An anti-OX40 (CD134) antibody with agonistic activity, ivuxolimab, was administered to patients. Subjects had a mean age of 60 years, with a range of roughly 20 to 80; more than 70% were male.

Blood was sampled at baseline, cycle 4 day 1, and cycle 7 day 1. Sequencing used immunoSEQ multiplex PCR; TCRdb keeps in-frame clones, though not all of them. The profile shows about 90,000 clones, about 90% of them singletons. Germline-derived CDR1 and CDR2 are SQVTM and ANQGSEA. The CDR3 is made up of 16 amino acids. The study, taken as a whole, reports: Specificity for antigen went undetermined in the expanded peripheral T cells.

The chain carries TRBV29-1 and TRBJ2-5; the D is unclear. The material sequenced was CD4+ or CD8+ T cells sorted from blood, taken in a trial of the OX40 agonist ivuxolimab. The receptor comes from an adult with an advanced solid tumor such as melanoma, head and neck, liver or kidney cancer. In DNA, the CDR3 is TGCGGCGTTGATTTGAGAAGGTTGAGATTTCAAGAGACCCAGTACTTC. Amino acid sequence: CGVDLRRLRFQETQYF.